Included here is one TCR beta chain sequence, with context. Its cognate antigen is unknown. The CDR3 runs 15 residues. V lost 7 bases to trimming and J lost 5 bases; unmatched junction nucleotides: 11. CDR1 and CDR2 from the germline V gene are WNHNN and SYGVQD (reference sequence). PCR amplification relied on 60 Vbeta primers (plus 13 Jbeta primers). Produced via immunoSEQ multiplex PCR; TCRdb's table is partial and in-frame only. This table holds some 160,000 clones, about 84% found once. The donors gave bone marrow, and they were healthy. This sample stems from a study of cytomegalovirus exposure and HLA in healthy donors. Looking at the study overall: One earlier analysis, a look at 180 million or so T cells, found some 120 million unique TCR beta sequences.

Study-wide points: Rare TCR sequences predominated, though certain public TCRs were found in many donors.

The receptor's source is a man aged 50 to 60 in good health and CMV-seropositive. The V call is TRBV10-1, the J call TRBJ2-5; 9 positions match TRBD2. The sample consisted of PBMCs. In DNA, the CDR3 is TGCGCCAGCATTCCTCGGTTAGCGGGGGAGGAGACCCAGTACTTC. Encoded protein: CASIPRLAGEETQYF.